This TCR beta chain is from a study of cytomegalovirus exposure and HLA in healthy donors. Remarks on this clone: Additional DNA sequences in this sample encode the identical CDR3.

Germline assignment: CDR1 SGHRS and CDR2 YFSETQ. The CDR3 totals 12 residues. Trimming pared 0 bases from V and 4 bases from J, leaving 5 bases between. Primers included in the PCR were 60 Vbeta and 13 Jbeta primers. Some clones are missing from TCRdb's copy, which holds only in-frame ones; the method was immunoSEQ multiplex PCR. The data hold about 130,000 clones, with 74% observed a single time. The receptor was derived from a man aged 18 to 30 in good health and CMV-seropositive. Sequenced: PBMCs. This chain joins TRBV5-1 and TRBJ2-7, with D unclear. DNA of the CDR3: TGCGCCAGCAGCTTGGGAGCTTACGAGCAGTACTTC. Protein sequence: CASSLGAYEQYF. The variable domain in full, completed from reference TRBV5-1 and TRBJ2-7, reads KAGVTQTPRYLIKTRGQQVTLSCSPISGHRSVSWYQQTPGQGLQFLFEYFSETQRNKGNFPGRFSGRQFSNSRSEMNVSTLELGDSALYLCASSLGAYEQYFGPGTRLTVT.